The 24 T cell receptor beta chains listed next were all sequenced from one sample in a study of T cell changes during pregnancy in multiple sclerosis. The method was immunoSEQ multiplex PCR; TCRdb's version includes in-frame clones alone and lacks a portion of them. The sample includes roughly 80,000 clones, 92% seen only once; the top ten take about 1.5%. The material sequenced was peripheral blood, taken before pregnancy. The receptor set was obtained from a female donor with multiple sclerosis, enrolled in a pregnancy study.

V is TRBV9 and J is TRBJ2-5; the D gene is possibly TRBD2 (5 bases). This CDR3 comprises 15 residues. In germline, CDR1 is SGDLS, CDR2 YYNGEE. V lost 0 bases, J lost 5 bases, and 14 bases lay in between. CDR3 nucleotides: TGTGCCAGCAGCGTAGAAACGGTAGCGACGGAGACCCAGTACTTC. It is translated as CASSVETVATETQYF.

The gene calls are TRBV19 and TRBJ1-1; tentatively, D is TRBD1 (5 bases). Germline CDR1 is LNHDA and CDR2 is SQIVND (reference sequence). Trimming took off 1 base at V and 0 bases at J, with 12 bases between the two ends. CDR3 length: 16 residues. CDR3 residues: CASSIGGTAMNTEAFF. The DNA for the CDR3 is TGTGCCAGTAGTATAGGCGGGACGGCTATGAACACTGAAGCTTTCTTT.

This chain uses TRBV6-1 with TRBJ2-3, with D possibly being TRBD1 (7 bases). V was trimmed by 4 bases and J by 3 bases, leaving 17 bases between them. This CDR3 is built from 16 residues. The germline V gene has CDR1 MNHNS and CDR2 SASEGT. The CDR3 bases are TGTGCCAGCAGTGCGCGGGACAGCATGGGGACAGATACGCAGTATTTT. The encoded protein is CASSARDSMGTDTQYF.

This rearrangement joins TRBV19 to TRBJ2-7, with D tentatively TRBD2 (5 bases). Trimming took 10 bases from V and 3 from J, leaving 25 bases between them. Per germline, CDR1 LNHDA and CDR2 SQIVND (reference sequence). The CDR3 is 16 amino acids. CDR3 protein: CATSPNPGGGSYEQYF. Written as DNA, the CDR3 is TGTGCCACCTCACCCAATCCTGGCGGAGGTAGCTACGAGCAGTACTTC.

This chain joins TRBV5-1 and TRBJ2-5; 7 bases agree with TRBD1. The CDR3 contains 13 residues. The V segment lost 3 bases and the J segment 4 bases; nucleotides outside the gene matches: 3. From germline, CDR1 is SGHRS and CDR2 YFSETQ. In nucleotides, the CDR3 is TGCGCCAGCAGCTCACAGGGGAGAGAGACCCAGTACTTC. Its protein product is CASSSQGRETQYF.

The chain employs TRBV6-6 and TRBJ2-1; TRBD1 matches at 7 bases. In germline, CDR1 is MNHNY, CDR2 SVGAGI (reference sequence). V lost 6 bases to trimming and J lost 2 bases; unmatched junction nucleotides: 1. This CDR3 has 13 residues. CDR3 sequence reads: CASRGTAYNEQFF. The CDR3 DNA is TGTGCCAGCAGGGGGACAGCCTACAATGAGCAGTTCTTC.

The table lists this clone with a few counts. The V call is TRBV19, the J call TRBJ1-1; D gene uncertain. V was cut by 0 bases and J by 0 bases, with 5 bases left in between. The CDR3 totals 14 residues. Germline CDR1 reads LNHDA; CDR2 reads SQIVND (reference sequence). The CDR3 reads CASSIEGVNTEAFF. The DNA for the CDR3 is TGTGCCAGTAGTATAGAGGGCGTGAACACTGAAGCTTTCTTT.

The chain carries TRBV7-9 and TRBJ2-2; TRBD1 agrees at 7 bases. The CDR3 covers 15 residues. Per germline, CDR1 SEHNR and CDR2 FQNEAQ (reference sequence). V gave up 5 bases and J gave up 6 bases; unmatched junction bases: 9. The CDR3 DNA reads TGTGCCAGCAGCCGCCTAGACAGGGTGGCCGGGGAGCTGTTTTTT. Its protein is CASSRLDRVAGELFF. The full variable domain, its missing parts supplied by reference TRBV7-9 and TRBJ2-2, is DTGVSQNPRHKITKRGQNVTFRCDPISEHNRLYWYRQTLGQGPEFLTYFQNEAQLEKSRLLSDRFSAERPKGSFSTLEIQRTEQGDSAMYLCASSRLDRVAGELFFGEGSRLTVL.

The chain combines TRBV29-1 with TRBJ2-5, with D possibly being TRBD2 (6 bases). Trimming took off 6 bases at V and 5 bases at J, with 10 bases between the two ends. This CDR3 has 11 amino acids. Looked up from germline, CDR1 is SQVTM and CDR2 is ANQGSEA. CDR3 bases: TGCAGCGTCGACGCGGGGGAGACCCAGTACTTC. It codes for CSVDAGETQYF.

This chain links TRBV2 with TRBJ2-1, with TRBD2 matching 9 bases. V was clipped by 9 bases and J by 8 bases; unmatched bases: 11. CDR3 size: 14 residues. CDR1 is SNHLY, CDR2 FYNNEI, per germline. The CDR3 DNA reads as TGTGCCAGGGCCCCCAGCGGGGGGAACGATGAGCAGTTCTTC. It specifies CARAPSGGNDEQFF.

This chain uses TRBV30 with TRBJ1-2; D not resolved. The CDR3 is 13 amino acids. Trimming pared 3 bases from V and 8 bases from J, leaving 16 bases between. Germline V gene lookup returns CDR1 GTSNPN and CDR2 SVGIG (reference sequence). The CDR3 protein is CAWRSERSGGYTF. CDR3 coding DNA: TGTGCCTGGAGAAGTGAAAGGTCAGGCGGCTACACCTTC.

This sequence joins TRBV4-2 and TRBJ2-5, with 10 positions matching TRBD2. The CDR3 length is 16 residues. The germline V gene encodes CDR1 LGHNA and CDR2 YNFKEQ. The ends lost 4 bases at V and 5 bases at J; junction bases unmatched: 10. The CDR3 protein is CASSPKPGLAVETQYF. CDR3 DNA sequence: TGTGCCAGCAGCCCAAAACCCGGACTAGCGGTGGAGACCCAGTACTTC.

The chain combines TRBV15 with TRBJ1-6; D may be TRBD1 (6 bases). Germline CDR1 reads LNHNV; CDR2 reads YYDKDF (reference sequence). V lost 9 bases and J lost 5, with 17 bases in between. CDR3 size: 15 residues. In nucleotides, the CDR3 is TGTGCCACAAGCCAGGGGTCAGGTGATAATTCACCCCTCCACTTT. Its translation is CATSQGSGDNSPLHF.

The rearrangement uses TRBV25-1 and TRBJ2-7; tentatively, D is TRBD1 (5 bases). Trimming cost V 1 base and J 3 bases, with 19 bases left between them. Germline CDR1 reads MGHDK; CDR2 reads SYGVNS. CDR3 length: 17 amino acids. The CDR3 here is CASSESGWGRHGYEQYF. The CDR3 coding sequence is TGTGCCAGCAGTGAATCCGGTTGGGGCAGACACGGCTACGAGCAGTACTTC.

The genes are TRBV4-1 and TRBJ2-2, with D possibly TRBD2 on 5 matching bases. V was cut by 5 bases and J by 4 bases, with 11 bases left in between. Germline assignment: CDR1 MGHRA and CDR2 YSYEKL. The CDR3 runs to 14 residues. The CDR3 reads CASSSAGSTGELFF. The DNA of the CDR3 is TGCGCCAGCAGCTCGGCGGGTTCCACCGGGGAGCTGTTTTTT.

The chain carries TRBV18 and TRBJ2-7, with 9 positions matching TRBD1. CDR3 size: 13 residues. V lost 5 bases, J lost 3 bases, and 2 bases stayed unmatched. Germline CDR1 and CDR2: KGHSH and LQKENI. CDR3 loop: CASSSDRGYEQYF. CDR3 nucleotide sequence: TGTGCCAGCTCATCGGACAGGGGCTACGAGCAGTACTTC.

The rearrangement joins TRBV7-9 to TRBJ1-6; TRBD1 aligns across 9 bases. In germline, CDR1 is SEHNR, CDR2 FQNEAQ (reference sequence). The V and J ends lost 5 bases and 5 bases, in that order; junction bases with no gene match: 7. This CDR3 is built from 16 residues. CDR3 bases: TGTGCCAGCAGCACGGGACAGGGCATGGATAATTCACCCCTCCACTTT. This sequence encodes CASSTGQGMDNSPLHF.

This chain links TRBV7-9 with TRBJ2-1; 10 positions agree with TRBD2. The CDR3 has 15 amino acids. CDR1 and CDR2 from the germline V gene are SEHNR and FQNEAQ (reference sequence). J was trimmed by 4 bases and V by 5 bases; bases with no gene match: 5. The CDR3 DNA is TGTGCCAGCAGCATAACTAGCGGGGAGTACAATGAGCAGTTCTTC. Translating it yields CASSITSGEYNEQFF.

This chain joins TRBV2 and TRBJ2-3; TRBD2 might be the D (5 bases). The CDR3 is 15 amino acids. CDR1 is SNHLY and CDR2 is FYNNEI in the germline V gene. With 4 bases removed from V and 4 bases from J, the gap between germline ends came to 15 bases. Written as DNA, the CDR3 is TGTGCCAGCAGTGGTTTGACTACTTCCCCAGATACGCAGTATTTT. Translated: CASSGLTTSPDTQYF. The full variable domain, its missing parts supplied by reference TRBV2 and TRBJ2-3, is EPEVTQTPSHQVTQMGQEVILRCVPISNHLYFYWYRQILGQKVEFLVSFYNNEISEKSEIFDDQFSVERPDGSNFTLKIRSTKLEDSAMYFCASSGLTTSPDTQYFGPGTRLTVL.

The CDR3 nucleotides read TGTGCCACCAGCAGCCAGTACGGGACTAGCGTCCCCCAGTTCTTC. This encodes CATSSQYGTSVPQFF. The chain combines TRBV15 with TRBJ2-1, with 10 bases aligning to TRBD2. The CDR3 runs 15 residues. Germline CDR1 reads LNHNV; CDR2 reads YYDKDF (reference sequence). Trimming took 3 bases from V and 13 from J; bases not matched to a gene: 12.

V and J are TRBV30 and TRBJ2-7, with TRBD1 identical over 8 bases. Unmatched junction bases numbered 2, after V lost 1 base and J lost 0 bases. The CDR3 is made up of 14 amino acids. Germline CDR1 and CDR2: GTSNPN and SVGIG (reference sequence). This chain's CDR3 is CAWSAGQVSYEQYF. DNA of the CDR3: TGTGCCTGGAGTGCGGGACAGGTCTCCTACGAGCAGTACTTC. Full variable domain (rest looked up from reference TRBV30 and TRBJ2-7): SQTIHQWPATLVQPVGSPLSLECTVEGTSNPNLYWYRQAAGRGLQLLFYSVGIGQISSEVPQNLSASRPQDRQFILSSKKLLLSDSGFYLCAWSAGQVSYEQYFGPGTRLTVT.

This clone was observed a few times. The rearrangement joins TRBV11-2 to TRBJ2-1; D may be TRBD2 (6 bases). CDR3 size: 12 residues. Deletions cut 2 bases from V and 13 bases from J, with 12 bases between. Germline V gives CDR1 SGHAT, CDR2 FQNNGV. The CDR3 spells CASSLILGLQFF. DNA for the CDR3: TGTGCCAGCAGCTTAATCCTAGGACTACAGTTCTTC. Drawing the rest from reference TRBV11-2 and TRBJ2-1, the complete variable domain is EAGVAQSPRYKIIEKRQSVAFWCNPISGHATLYWYQQILGQGPKLLIQFQNNGVVDDSQLPKDRFSAERLKGVDSTLKIQPAKLEDSAVYLCASSLILGLQFFGPGTRLTVL.

This chain uses TRBV19 with TRBJ1-5; TRBD1 might be the D (5 bases). Germline loops: CDR1 LNHDA, CDR2 SQIVND (reference sequence). The V end lost 8 bases, the J end lost 0 bases, and 11 bases lay between the germline ends. The CDR3 contains 14 residues. CDR3 sequence (DNA): TGTGCCAGTGACAGCTCCTATAGCAATCAGCCCCAGCATTTT. Its protein product is CASDSSYSNQPQHF.

The rearrangement joins TRBV19 to TRBJ2-7, with a tentative D call TRBD1 (6 bases). Germline V gives CDR1 LNHDA, CDR2 SQIVND (reference sequence). The CDR3 covers 14 residues. Trimming cost V 5 bases and J 1 base, with 12 bases left between them. CDR3 bases: TGTGCCAGTAGTCAGGGGCCAAATTCCTACGAGCAGTACTTC. Its translation: CASSQGPNSYEQYF.